The 26 T cell receptor beta chains listed next were all sequenced from one sample in a study of T cell responses to AZD1222 COVID-19 vaccine. Data came from immunoSEQ multiplex PCR; TCRdb stores just in-frame clones and leaves some out. The sample holds about 130,000 clones, more than 80% seen once. This specimen consisted of peripheral blood, obtained on day 0 of AZD1222 vaccination. These receptors all come from an adult in good health.

The chain couples TRBV6-5 to TRBJ1-5; D is ambiguous. The CDR3 consists of 15 residues. The germline gives CDR1 MNHEY, CDR2 SVGAGI. Trimming left V 4 bases short and J 5 bases short, with 15 bases between. The CDR3 spells CASSLGRENYQPQHF. CDR3 in DNA: TGTGCCAGCAGTTTGGGGAGGGAGAATTATCAGCCCCAGCATTTT.

The chain couples TRBV9 to TRBJ1-6; 8 bases agree with TRBD1. The CDR3 length is 14 residues. CDR1 is SGDLS and CDR2 is YYNGEE in the germline V gene. The ends lost 3 bases at V and 7 bases at J; junction bases unmatched: 3. The CDR3 DNA reads as TGTGCCAGCAGCGCCGACAGGGGAAATTCACCCCTCCACTTT. Translation: CASSADRGNSPLHF.

The J gene is TRBJ2-7, the V gene TRBV6-5; possibly TRBD2 for D (6 bases). Trimming shortened V by 4 bases and J by 5 bases, and 18 bases separated the two germline ends. Germline V CDR1 and CDR2: MNHEY, SVGAGI. The CDR3 contains 15 residues. CDR3 coding DNA: TGTGCCAGCAGTTGGGGGACTCCCCGGGACGACGAGCAGTACTTC. It encodes CASSWGTPRDDEQYF.

The genes are TRBV9 and TRBJ2-6; 13 bases agree with TRBD2. From germline, CDR1 is SGDLS and CDR2 YYNGEE. The CDR3 has 19 amino acids. V was clipped by 0 bases and J by 2 bases; unmatched bases: 5. The CDR3 DNA sequence: TGTGCCAGCAGCGTAGGAACTAGCGGGGGGGCAGCTGGGGCCAACGTCCTGACTTTC. This sequence encodes CASSVGTSGGAAGANVLTF.

The J gene is TRBJ2-1, the V gene TRBV28, with TRBD2 as a possible D gene (5 bases). CDR1 and CDR2 from the germline V gene are MDHEN and SYDVKM. The CDR3 spans 15 residues. V dropped 3 bases and J dropped 2 bases, with 11 bases sitting between them. CDR3 loop: CASSLDEGPYNEQFF. In DNA form, the CDR3 reads TGTGCCAGCAGTTTGGATGAGGGTCCCTACAATGAGCAGTTCTTC.

This clone was recorded once. The CDR3 here is CASSPDKIYGYTF. In nucleotides, the CDR3 is TGTGCCAGCAGCCCAGACAAGATCTATGGCTACACCTTC. This chain joins TRBV7-2 and TRBJ1-2; D uncertain. The CDR3 runs 13 residues. V lost 5 bases and J lost 4, with 11 bases in between. CDR1 and CDR2 (germline): SGHTA, FQGNSA.

The chain employs TRBV7-9 and TRBJ1-1; D is unresolved. V was trimmed by 0 bases and J by 2 bases, leaving 7 bases between them. This CDR3 comprises 14 residues. The V gene's germline CDR1 is SEHNR and CDR2 FQNEAQ (reference sequence). For the CDR3, the DNA is TGTGCCAGCAGCTTAGCGGACTACAACACTGAAGCTTTCTTT. Its protein product is CASSLADYNTEAFF.

The chain is built from TRBV9 and TRBJ2-5, with TRBD1 matching over 7 bases. V dropped 3 bases and J dropped 2; count of bases not matched to a gene: 4. The CDR3 loop spans 14 amino acids. The germline V gene encodes CDR1 SGDLS and CDR2 YYNGEE. The CDR3 nucleotides are TGTGCCAGCAGCGCGGGACAGACACAAGAGACCCAGTACTTC. Encoded protein: CASSAGQTQETQYF.

The chain carries TRBV28 and TRBJ1-1; no clear D gene. CDR3 length: 15 residues. Germline lookup yields CDR1 MDHEN and CDR2 SYDVKM. Trimming cost V 3 bases and J 0 bases, with 11 bases left between them. In DNA, the CDR3 is TGTGCCAGCAGTTTCGTACGATTGGTGAACACTGAAGCTTTCTTT. Amino acid sequence: CASSFVRLVNTEAFF.

The count of this clone is one. The genes are TRBV4-2 and TRBJ2-1, with TRBD2 matching over 9 bases. Trimming took 1 base from V and 0 from J; bases not matched to a gene: 1. CDR1 and CDR2 (germline): LGHNA, YNFKEQ. The CDR3 totals 16 residues. The CDR3 DNA sequence: TGTGCCAGCAGCCAAGTAGCGGGGGTCTCCTACAATGAGCAGTTCTTC. It is translated as CASSQVAGVSYNEQFF.

This rearrangement joins TRBV11-2 to TRBJ2-7; D is uncertain. The CDR3 is made up of 14 amino acids. V gave up 5 bases and J gave up 1 base, with 12 bases separating them. Germline loops: CDR1 SGHAT, CDR2 FQNNGV. The CDR3 DNA sequence: TGTGCCAGCAGCCCCCCTGACTCTTCCTACGAGCAGTACTTC. Translation gives CASSPPDSSYEQYF.

The chain carries TRBV7-8 and TRBJ2-7; no reliable D call. The ends were cut back, 5 bases at V and 2 bases at J, with 10 bases in the middle. The CDR3 runs to 13 residues. CDR1 is SGHVS, CDR2 FQNEAQ, per germline. The CDR3 loop reads CASSPVVAYEQYF. CDR3 coding DNA: TGTGCCAGCAGCCCCGTGGTGGCCTACGAGCAGTACTTC.

The CDR3 sequence: CASSKRGRGDTEAFF. DNA of the CDR3: TGTGCCAGCAGCAAAAGGGGCAGGGGGGACACTGAAGCTTTCTTT. This sequence joins TRBV7-2 and TRBJ1-1; 7 bases map to TRBD1. This CDR3 is 15 amino acids long. Losses at the gene ends were 5 bases for V and 3 bases for J; bases not matched to a gene: 9. The germline CDR1 and CDR2 sequences are SGHTA and FQGNSA.

V is TRBV25-1 and J is TRBJ2-1; D unclear. V lost 5 bases and J lost 4, with 9 bases in between. The CDR3 has 13 residues. Germline values: CDR1 MGHDK, CDR2 SYGVNS. This chain's CDR3 is CASSLGGYNEQFF. DNA of the CDR3: TGTGCCAGCAGTCTCGGCGGTTACAATGAGCAGTTCTTC.

V usage is TRBV2 and J usage is TRBJ2-7, with D unresolved. V lost 8 bases, J lost 3 bases, and 8 bases lay in between. Germline values: CDR1 SNHLY, CDR2 FYNNEI. This CDR3 is 11 amino acids long. The CDR3 DNA sequence: TGTGCCAGCCGCAGAGACTACGAGCAGTACTTC. Translated, it gives CASRRDYEQYF.

The chain carries TRBV7-2 and TRBJ2-7, with TRBD1 matching over 9 bases. The junction had 7 bases not matched to a gene; V was cut back by 1 base and J by 6 bases. This CDR3 region has 15 residues. Germline CDR1 and CDR2: SGHTA and FQGNSA. The chain's CDR3 is CASSLERTGVREQYF. The CDR3, as DNA: TGTGCCAGCAGCTTAGAAAGGACAGGGGTTCGCGAGCAGTACTTC.

The chain carries TRBV6-2 or TRBV6-3 and TRBJ1-3; D remains unclear. The ends were cut back, 5 bases at V and 0 bases at J, with 11 bases in the middle. From germline, CDR1 is MNHEY and CDR2 SVGEGT. CDR3 length: 15 residues. CDR3 sequence: CASSLLQRSGNTIYF. CDR3 bases: TGTGCCAGCAGTCTTCTCCAGCGCTCTGGAAACACCATATATTTT.

This clone occurred once. This chain joins TRBV3-1 (or the pseudogene TRBV3-2) and TRBJ2-1; D possibly uses TRBD1 or TRBD2 (6 bases each). The CDR3 runs to 15 residues. From germline, CDR1 is LGHDT and CDR2 YNNKEL (reference sequence). With 1 base removed from V and 6 bases from J, the gap between germline ends came to 13 bases. The chain's CDR3 is CASSQARRGVNEQFF. The CDR3 coding sequence is TGTGCCAGCAGCCAAGCACGTAGGGGGGTCAATGAGCAGTTCTTC.

In this sample, this clone turned up a few times. The gene calls are TRBV6-5 and TRBJ2-5, with 8 bases aligning to TRBD2. Trimming removed 7 bases from V and 5 bases from J; junction bases left unmatched: 6. The CDR3 is 13 amino acids. Per germline, CDR1 MNHEY and CDR2 SVGAGI. This CDR3 reads CASTRERGETQYF. The CDR3 DNA reads TGTGCCAGCACCCGAGAGCGGGGGGAGACCCAGTACTTC.

This chain uses TRBV11-2 with TRBJ2-2; TRBD1 or TRBD2 may be the D gene (6 bases each). The CDR3 contains 15 residues. CDR1 SGHAT and CDR2 FQNNGV come from the germline V gene. V lost 11 bases to trimming and J lost 1 base, with 17 bases between them. Written as DNA, the CDR3 is TGTGCCGGCAATCGGGGGCTCGGGAACACCGGGGAGCTGTTTTTT. Its translation: CAGNRGLGNTGELFF.

The chain is built from TRBV7-8 and TRBJ1-3; tentative D call: TRBD1 (6 bases). The V gene lost 0 bases and the J gene lost 0 bases, with 9 bases spanning the gap. CDR1 and CDR2 (germline): SGHVS, FQNEAQ. The CDR3 loop spans 16 amino acids. The CDR3 region has the DNA TGTGCCAGCAGCTTAGCTACAGGGCGCTCTGGAAACACCATATATTTT. This encodes CASSLATGRSGNTIYF. The whole variable domain, filled in from reference TRBV7-8 and TRBJ1-3, reads GAGVSQSPRYKVAKRGQDVALRCDPISGHVSLFWYQQALGQGPEFLTYFQNEAQLDKSGLPSDRFFAERPEGSVSTLKIQRTQQEDSAVYLCASSLATGRSGNTIYFGEGSWLTVV.

The chain is built from TRBV7-9 and TRBJ1-6; possibly TRBD1 for D (5 bases). Trimming took off 5 bases at V and 5 bases at J, with 16 bases between the two ends. The CDR3 spans 16 residues. Germline lookup yields CDR1 SEHNR and CDR2 FQNEAQ (reference sequence). The CDR3 nucleotides read TGTGCCAGCAGCGGGACGGCAGGTTTGGATAATTCACCCCTCCACTTT. Its translation is CASSGTAGLDNSPLHF. The full variable domain, completed using reference TRBV7-9 and TRBJ1-6, is DTGVSQNPRHKITKRGQNVTFRCDPISEHNRLYWYRQTLGQGPEFLTYFQNEAQLEKSRLLSDRFSAERPKGSFSTLEIQRTEQGDSAMYLCASSGTAGLDNSPLHFGNGTRLTVT.

In DNA form, the CDR3 reads TGTGCCAGCAGCTTGCAGGAGAACACTGAAGCTTTCTTT. Translating it yields CASSLQENTEAFF. The chain employs TRBV7-9 and TRBJ1-1; D is undetermined. Germline V gene data show CDR1 as SEHNR and CDR2 as FQNEAQ (reference sequence). This CDR3 region has 13 residues. Deletions cut 3 bases from V and 1 base from J, with 6 bases between.

The chain carries TRBV3-1 (or the pseudogene TRBV3-2) and TRBJ1-3; TRBD1 matches at 9 bases. V dropped 3 bases and J dropped 5; count of bases not matched to a gene: 5. The CDR3 covers 15 residues. Germline CDR1 and CDR2: LGHDT and YNNKEL (reference sequence). CDR3 sequence (DNA): TGTGCCAGCAGCCACTGGGACAGGGCTAGAAACACCATATATTTT. Protein product: CASSHWDRARNTIYF.

This chain connects TRBV5-6 to TRBJ2-1; D possibly corresponds to TRBD2 (5 bases). Germline assignment: CDR1 SGHDT and CDR2 YYEEEE. The CDR3 runs to 15 residues. Trimming took off 3 bases at V and 0 bases at J, with 10 bases between the two ends. The CDR3 sequence: CASSWPSSSYNEQFF. CDR3 DNA: TGTGCCAGCAGCTGGCCTAGCAGCTCCTACAATGAGCAGTTCTTC.

The chain employs TRBV9 and TRBJ1-5; 9 bases map to TRBD1. Germline CDR1 and CDR2: SGDLS and YYNGEE. CDR3 length: 16 amino acids. V was pared by 4 bases and J by 4 bases, with 9 bases of the junction left unmatched. In DNA form, the CDR3 reads TGTGCCAGCAGCCCATCGACAGGGGGGCCTAATCAGCCCCAGCATTTT. This encodes CASSPSTGGPNQPQHF.